The entry below describes one TCR beta chain. Its antigen is not identified. The source of the sample is a study of cytomegalovirus exposure and HLA in healthy donors. Germline V lookup: CDR1 WSHSY, CDR2 SAAADI. The CDR3 runs 13 residues. The trim removed 4 bases at V and 5 bases at J, leaving 5 bases unmatched. The repertoire was sequenced with immunoSEQ multiplex PCR; TCRdb's copy has only in-frame clones and lacks some. The sample has around 200,000 clones, 80% to 85% seen once. Overall study findings and caveats: Later, an analysis found that TCR clusters from the first cohort tended to co-occur in the roughly 110 validation repertoires.

The V and J genes are TRBV10-2 and TRBJ2-7; 7 nucleotides match TRBD1. The receptor was isolated from a woman between 18 and 30 years old in good health and CMV-seropositive. Sequencing input: PBMCs. The CDR3 here is CASSGTGADEQYF. The CDR3 coding sequence is TGCGCCAGCAGTGGAACAGGGGCGGACGAGCAGTACTTC.